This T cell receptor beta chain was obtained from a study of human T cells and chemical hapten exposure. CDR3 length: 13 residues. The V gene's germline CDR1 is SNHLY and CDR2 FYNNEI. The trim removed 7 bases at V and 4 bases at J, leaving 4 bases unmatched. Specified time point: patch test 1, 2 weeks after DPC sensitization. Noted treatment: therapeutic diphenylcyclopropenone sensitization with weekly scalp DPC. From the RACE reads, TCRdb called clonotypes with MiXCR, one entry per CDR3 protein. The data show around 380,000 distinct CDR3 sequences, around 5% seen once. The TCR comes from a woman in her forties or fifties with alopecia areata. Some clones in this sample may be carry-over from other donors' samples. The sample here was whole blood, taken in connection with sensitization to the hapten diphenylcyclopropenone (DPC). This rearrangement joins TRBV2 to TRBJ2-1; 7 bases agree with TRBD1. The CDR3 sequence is CASTYRGYNEQFF. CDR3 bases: TGTGCCAGCACATACAGGGGATACAATGAGCAGTTCTTC.